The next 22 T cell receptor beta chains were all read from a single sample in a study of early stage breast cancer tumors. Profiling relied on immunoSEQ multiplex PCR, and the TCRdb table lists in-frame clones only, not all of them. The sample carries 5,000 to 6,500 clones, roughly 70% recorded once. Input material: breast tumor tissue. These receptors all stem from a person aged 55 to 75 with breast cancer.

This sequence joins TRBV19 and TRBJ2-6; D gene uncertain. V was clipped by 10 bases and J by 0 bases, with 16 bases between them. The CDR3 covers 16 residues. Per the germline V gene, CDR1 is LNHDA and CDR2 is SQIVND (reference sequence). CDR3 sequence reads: CATSGFISSGANVLTF. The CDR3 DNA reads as TGTGCCACCTCTGGCTTTATCAGCTCTGGGGCCAACGTCCTGACTTTC.

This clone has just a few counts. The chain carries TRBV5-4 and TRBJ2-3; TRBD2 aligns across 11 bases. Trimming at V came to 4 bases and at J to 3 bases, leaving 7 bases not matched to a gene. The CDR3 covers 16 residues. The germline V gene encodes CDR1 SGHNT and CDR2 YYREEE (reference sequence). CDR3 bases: TGTGCCAGCAGCCAGGGACTAGCGGAATTAACAGATACGCAGTATTTT. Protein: CASSQGLAELTDTQYF.

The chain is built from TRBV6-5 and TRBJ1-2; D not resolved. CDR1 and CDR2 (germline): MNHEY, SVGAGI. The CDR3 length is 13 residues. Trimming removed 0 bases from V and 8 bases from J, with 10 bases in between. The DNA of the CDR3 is TGTGCCAGCAGTTACTCGAGCGGGGAGGGCTACACCTTC. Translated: CASSYSSGEGYTF.

This CDR3 reads CASSYNDEQYF. The CDR3 DNA is TGTGCCAGCAGCTATAACGACGAGCAGTACTTC. V and J are TRBV5-5 and TRBJ2-7; D is uncertain. Per germline, CDR1 SGHKS and CDR2 YYEKEE (reference sequence). The V and J ends lost 3 bases and 5 bases respectively, with 6 bases between them. The CDR3 sequence is 11 residues long.

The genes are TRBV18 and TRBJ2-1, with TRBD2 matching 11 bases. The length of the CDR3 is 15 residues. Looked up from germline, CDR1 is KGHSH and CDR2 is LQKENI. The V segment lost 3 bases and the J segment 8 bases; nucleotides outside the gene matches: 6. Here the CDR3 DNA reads TGTGCCAGCTCACCCGTTACTAGCGGGAGTTATGAGCAGTTCTTC. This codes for CASSPVTSGSYEQFF.

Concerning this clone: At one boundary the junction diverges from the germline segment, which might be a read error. CDR3 DNA sequence: TGTGCCCGGAGGCAGACCAGCTCCTATAATTCACCCCTCCACTTT. It encodes CARRQTSSYNSPLHF. V gene TRBV30 combines with J gene TRBJ1-6; D remains unclear. Germline CDR1 GTSNPN, CDR2 SVGIG (reference sequence). This CDR3 has 15 residues.

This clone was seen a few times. CDR3 amino acids: CASSPGTANTEAFF. The CDR3 bases are TGCGCCAGCAGCCCGGGGACAGCGAACACTGAAGCTTTCTTT. J is TRBJ1-1 and V is TRBV5-1; 7 bases agree with TRBD1. This CDR3 is 14 amino acids long. V lost 4 bases to trimming and J lost 1 base; unmatched junction nucleotides: 4. The germline gives CDR1 SGHRS, CDR2 YFSETQ.

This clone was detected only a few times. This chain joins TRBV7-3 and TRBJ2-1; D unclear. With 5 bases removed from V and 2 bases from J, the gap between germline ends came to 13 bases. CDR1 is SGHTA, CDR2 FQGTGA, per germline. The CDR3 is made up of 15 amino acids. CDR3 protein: CASSPVAATYNEQFF. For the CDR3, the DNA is TGTGCCAGCAGCCCCGTAGCCGCTACCTACAATGAGCAGTTCTTC. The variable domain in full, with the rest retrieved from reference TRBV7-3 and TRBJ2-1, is GAGVSQTPSNKVTEKGKYVELRCDPISGHTALYWYRQSLGQGPEFLIYFQGTGAADDSGLPNDRFFAVRPEGSVSTLKIQRTERGDSAVYLCASSPVAATYNEQFFGPGTRLTVL.

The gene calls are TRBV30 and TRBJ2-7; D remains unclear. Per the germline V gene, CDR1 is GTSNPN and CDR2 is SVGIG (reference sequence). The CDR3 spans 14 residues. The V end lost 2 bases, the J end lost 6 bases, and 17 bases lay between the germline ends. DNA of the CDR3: TGTGCCTGGAGTCCTCCGGCGGCTTTAGGCGAGCAGTACTTC. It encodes CAWSPPAALGEQYF.

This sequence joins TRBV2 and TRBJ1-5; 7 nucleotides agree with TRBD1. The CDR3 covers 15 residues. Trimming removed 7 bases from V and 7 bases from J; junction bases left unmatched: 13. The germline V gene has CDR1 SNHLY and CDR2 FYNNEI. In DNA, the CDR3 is TGTGCCAGCAATGGCATGGACAGGCAAGGACAGCCCCAGCATTTT. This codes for CASNGMDRQGQPQHF.

CDR3 in DNA: TGTGCCAGCAGCTTAACCCAGGGGCCCACAGATACGCAGTATTTT. It specifies CASSLTQGPTDTQYF. This chain links TRBV7-9 with TRBJ2-3, with D possibly matching TRBD1 (6 bases). The CDR3 loop spans 15 amino acids. V lost 2 bases to trimming and J lost 2 bases, with 11 bases between them. Germline CDR1 SEHNR, CDR2 FQNEAQ (reference sequence).

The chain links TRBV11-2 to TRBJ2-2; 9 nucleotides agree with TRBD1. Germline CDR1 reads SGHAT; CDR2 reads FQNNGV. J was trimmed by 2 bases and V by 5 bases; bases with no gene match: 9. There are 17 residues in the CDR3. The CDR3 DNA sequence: TGTGCCAGCAGCGCCCGGACAGGGGCGGGTAACACCGGGGAGCTGTTTTTT. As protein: CASSARTGAGNTGELFF.

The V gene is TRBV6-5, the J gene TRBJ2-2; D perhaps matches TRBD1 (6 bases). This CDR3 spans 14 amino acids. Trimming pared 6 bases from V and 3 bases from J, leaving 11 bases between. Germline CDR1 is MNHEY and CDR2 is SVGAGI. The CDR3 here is CASRWTADTGELFF. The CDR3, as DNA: TGTGCCAGCAGATGGACAGCCGACACCGGGGAGCTGTTTTTT.

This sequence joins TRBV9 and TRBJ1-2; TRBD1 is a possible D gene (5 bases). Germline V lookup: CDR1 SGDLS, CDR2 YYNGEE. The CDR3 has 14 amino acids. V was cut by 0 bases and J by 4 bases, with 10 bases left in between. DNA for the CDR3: TGTGCCAGCAGCGTAGGGGGCAGGGCCTATGGCTACACCTTC. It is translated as CASSVGGRAYGYTF.

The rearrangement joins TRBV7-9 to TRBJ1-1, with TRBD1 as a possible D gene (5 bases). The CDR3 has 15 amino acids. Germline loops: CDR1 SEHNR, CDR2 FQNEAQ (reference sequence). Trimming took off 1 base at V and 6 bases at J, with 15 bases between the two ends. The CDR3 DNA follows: TGTGCCAGCAGCTTAGACGGAGGTGGGGCCGCTGAAGCTTTCTTT. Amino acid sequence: CASSLDGGGAAEAFF.

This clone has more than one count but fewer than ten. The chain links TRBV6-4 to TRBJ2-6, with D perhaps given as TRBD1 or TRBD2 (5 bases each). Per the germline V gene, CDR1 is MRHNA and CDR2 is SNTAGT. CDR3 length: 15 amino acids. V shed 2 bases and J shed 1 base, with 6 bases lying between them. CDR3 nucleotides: TGTGCCAGCAGTGACGGGGGTTCTGGGGCCAACGTCCTGACTTTC. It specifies CASSDGGSGANVLTF.

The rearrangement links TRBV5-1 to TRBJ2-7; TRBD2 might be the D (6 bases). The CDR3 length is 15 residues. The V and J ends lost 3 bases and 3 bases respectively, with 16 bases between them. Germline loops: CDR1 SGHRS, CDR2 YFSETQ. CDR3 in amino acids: CASSWDGTADYEQYF. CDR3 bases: TGCGCCAGCAGCTGGGACGGGACTGCAGACTACGAGCAGTACTTC.

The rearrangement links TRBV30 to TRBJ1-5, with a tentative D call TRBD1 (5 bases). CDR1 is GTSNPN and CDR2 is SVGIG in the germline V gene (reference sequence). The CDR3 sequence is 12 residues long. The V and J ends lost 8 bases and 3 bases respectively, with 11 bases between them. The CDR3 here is CAGGTLNQPQHF. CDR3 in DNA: TGTGCCGGCGGGACCCTCAATCAGCCCCAGCATTTT. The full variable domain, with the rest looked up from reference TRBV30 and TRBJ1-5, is SQTIHQWPATLVQPVGSPLSLECTVEGTSNPNLYWYRQAAGRGLQLLFYSVGIGQISSEVPQNLSASRPQDRQFILSSKKLLLSDSGFYLCAGGTLNQPQHFGDGTRLSIL.

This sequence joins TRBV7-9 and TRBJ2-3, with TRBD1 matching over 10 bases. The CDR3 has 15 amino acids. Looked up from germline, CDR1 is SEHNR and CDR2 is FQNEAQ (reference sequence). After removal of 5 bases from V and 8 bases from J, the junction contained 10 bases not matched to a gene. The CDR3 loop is CASSPPGDRGFTQYF. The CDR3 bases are TGTGCCAGCAGCCCCCCCGGGGACAGGGGTTTTACGCAGTATTTT.

DNA of the CDR3: TGCGCCAGCAGCTTGGATTTAGGGCCGACTGGAAACACCATATATTTT. Amino acid sequence: CASSLDLGPTGNTIYF. The rearrangement joins TRBV5-1 to TRBJ1-3, with no clear D. Trimming shortened V by 0 bases and J by 2 bases, and 12 bases separated the two germline ends. The CDR3 extends over 16 amino acids. Germline lookup yields CDR1 SGHRS and CDR2 YFSETQ.

The CDR3 protein is CASSVWQDSYNEQFF. In DNA form, the CDR3 reads TGTGCCAGCAGCGTCTGGCAGGATTCCTACAATGAGCAGTTCTTC. V usage is TRBV9 and J usage is TRBJ2-1; unclear D gene. Trimming cost V 2 bases and J 1 base, with 10 bases left between them. The germline V gene has CDR1 SGDLS and CDR2 YYNGEE. This CDR3 has 15 residues.

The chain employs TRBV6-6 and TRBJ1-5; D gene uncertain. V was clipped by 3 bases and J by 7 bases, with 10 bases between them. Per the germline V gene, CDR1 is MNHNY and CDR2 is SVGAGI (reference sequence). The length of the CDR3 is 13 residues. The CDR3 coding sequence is TGTGCCAGCAGTTATGGTTTTGGGCAGCCCCAGCATTTT. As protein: CASSYGFGQPQHF.